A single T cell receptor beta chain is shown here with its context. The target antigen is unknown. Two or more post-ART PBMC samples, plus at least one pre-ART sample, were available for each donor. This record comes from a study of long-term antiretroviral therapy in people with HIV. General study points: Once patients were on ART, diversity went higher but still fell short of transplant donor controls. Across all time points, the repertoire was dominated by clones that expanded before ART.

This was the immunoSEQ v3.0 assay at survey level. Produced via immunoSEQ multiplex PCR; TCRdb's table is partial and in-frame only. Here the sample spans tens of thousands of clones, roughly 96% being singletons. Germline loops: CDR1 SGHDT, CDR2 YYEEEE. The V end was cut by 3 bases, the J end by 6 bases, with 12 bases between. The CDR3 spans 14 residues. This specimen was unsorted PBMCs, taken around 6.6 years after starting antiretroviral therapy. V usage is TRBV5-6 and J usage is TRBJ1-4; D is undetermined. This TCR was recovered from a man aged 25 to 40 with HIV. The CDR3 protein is CASSSPPAHEKLFF. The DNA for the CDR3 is TGTGCCAGCAGCTCACCCCCGGCACATGAAAAACTGTTTTTT.